Below, 19 T cell receptor beta chains from the same sample are listed, as sequenced in a study of identical twins. TCRdb passed the 5' RACE reads through MiXCR, listing each CDR3 protein once. Of more than 650,000 distinct CDR3 sequences in the sample, 5.5% to 7.5% are singletons; the top ten hold roughly 1.8%. The sequencing sample was made of naive T cells sorted from blood. These receptors came from a man aged 18 to 30 in good health.

The rearrangement joins TRBV9 to TRBJ1-4; 7 bases are a match to TRBD1. Per germline, CDR1 SGDLS and CDR2 YYNGEE. With 0 bases clipped from V and 0 bases from J, the junction kept 2 bases outside the gene matches. This CDR3 spans 16 amino acids. CDR3 coding DNA: TGTGCCAGCAGCGTAGGAACAGGGGCAACTAATGAAAAACTGTTTTTT. This encodes CASSVGTGATNEKLFF.

This clonotype came up a few times. The CDR3 sequence is CASSLEGPVYYGYTF. The CDR3 nucleotides read TGCGCCAGCAGCTTGGAGGGTCCGGTTTACTATGGCTACACCTTC. The rearrangement uses TRBV5-1 and TRBJ1-2, with D unclear. The CDR3 extends over 15 amino acids. V was clipped by 0 bases and J by 3 bases, with 12 bases between them. In germline, CDR1 is SGHRS, CDR2 YFSETQ.

In its sample, this clonotype was seen many times. The V call is TRBV28, the J call TRBJ2-3; TRBD2 might be the D (6 bases). Germline V gives CDR1 MDHEN, CDR2 SYDVKM. CDR3 size: 16 residues. Trimming stripped 4 bases from V and 4 bases from J, with 18 bases between. Here the CDR3 DNA reads TGTGCCAGCAGTTCCTTAGCGGAGCCGGGTCCAGATACGCAGTATTTT. Translated, it gives CASSSLAEPGPDTQYF.

This clonotype came up many times. The gene calls are TRBV6-2 or TRBV6-3 and TRBJ2-1; 7 nucleotides match TRBD2. The junction had 9 bases not matched to a gene; V was cut back by 6 bases and J by 10 bases. This CDR3 spans 13 amino acids. The V gene's germline CDR1 is MNHEY and CDR2 SVGEGT. The CDR3 sequence: CASSPTSSREQFF. The CDR3 nucleotides are TGTGCCAGCAGCCCGACTAGCTCGAGAGAGCAGTTCTTC.

This clonotype was seen a handful of times. The chain has TRBV7-9 and TRBJ2-7; 7 bases are a match to TRBD2. The CDR3 extends over 13 amino acids. The germline V gene encodes CDR1 SEHNR and CDR2 FQNEAQ (reference sequence). The junction had 2 bases not matched to a gene; V was cut back by 4 bases and J by 2 bases. The CDR3 protein is CASSWSGAYEQYV. The CDR3 DNA reads as TGTGCCAGCAGCTGGAGCGGGGCCTACGAGCAGTACGTC.

The table lists this clonotype with many counts. The chain links TRBV20-1 to TRBJ2-7; 11 bases map to TRBD1. The trim removed 6 bases at V and 3 bases at J, leaving 10 bases unmatched. The CDR3 spans 15 residues. CDR1 is DFQATT and CDR2 is SNEGSKA in the germline V gene (reference sequence). This chain's CDR3 is CSAGETGTGGYEQYF. The CDR3 region has the DNA TGCAGTGCGGGAGAAACCGGGACAGGGGGCTACGAGCAGTACTTC.

In its sample, this clonotype was seen many times. V usage is TRBV6-1 and J usage is TRBJ1-4; tentative D call: TRBD1 (5 bases). The CDR3 has 14 amino acids. CDR1 MNHNS and CDR2 SASEGT come from the germline V gene. Trimming left V 6 bases short and J 8 bases short, with 16 bases between. The CDR3 sequence: CASREQDGGEKLFF. CDR3 nucleotide sequence: TGTGCCAGCAGAGAACAGGATGGAGGCGAAAAACTGTTTTTT.

The chain combines TRBV29-1 with TRBJ1-2, with D uncertain. The CDR3 extends over 13 amino acids. V was trimmed by 1 base and J by 4 bases, leaving 10 bases between them. The germline CDR1 and CDR2 sequences are SQVTM and ANQGSEA. This chain's CDR3 is CSVEVAGGYGYTF. The CDR3 bases are TGCAGCGTTGAAGTCGCGGGCGGCTATGGCTACACCTTC.

This clonotype was seen repeatedly, ten times or more. The gene calls are TRBV27 and TRBJ2-1; 9 bases map to TRBD2. This CDR3 is built from 13 residues. V lost 3 bases to trimming and J lost 12 bases; unmatched junction nucleotides: 6. Germline V gene data show CDR1 as MNHEY and CDR2 as SMNVEV (reference sequence). This CDR3 is CASSFGREGRQFF. For the CDR3, the DNA is TGTGCCAGCAGTTTCGGGCGGGAGGGCCGGCAGTTCTTC.

In its sample, this clonotype was seen many times. The chain couples TRBV7-9 to TRBJ2-5; no reliable D call. V was clipped by 5 bases and J by 5 bases, with 9 bases between them. This CDR3 has 12 residues. In germline, CDR1 is SEHNR, CDR2 FQNEAQ (reference sequence). The CDR3: CASSPTSETQYF. Written as DNA, the CDR3 is TGTGCCAGCAGCCCAACATCCGAGACCCAGTACTTC.

This clonotype was recorded at least ten times. The chain recombines TRBV7-2 with TRBJ1-5; 10 nucleotides match TRBD1. V trimming: 6 bases; J trimming: 2 bases; junction bases outside the gene matches: 4. Germline CDR1 is SGHTA and CDR2 is FQGNSA. The CDR3 runs 15 residues. CDR3 sequence: CASRAGTGGNQPQHF. In DNA, the CDR3 is TGTGCCAGCAGGGCCGGGACAGGGGGCAATCAGCCCCAGCATTTT.

This clonotype was recorded many times. This rearrangement joins TRBV5-1 to TRBJ2-1; weak D call: TRBD1 (6 bases). The germline CDR1 and CDR2 sequences are SGHRS and YFSETQ. The CDR3 has 15 residues. V lost 0 bases and J lost 7, with 14 bases in between. This CDR3 is CASSLDLGAGNEQFF. CDR3 sequence (DNA): TGCGCCAGCAGCTTGGATCTGGGGGCGGGTAATGAGCAGTTCTTC.

This clonotype was counted a few times. V gene TRBV6-2 or TRBV6-3 combines with J gene TRBJ2-1; perhaps TRBD1 as D (6 bases). The CDR3 has 13 amino acids. Germline loops: CDR1 MNHEY, CDR2 SVGEGT. Trimming removed 6 bases at V and 8 bases at J, with 14 bases between. CDR3 sequence (DNA): TGTGCCAGCAGGGACAGAAGATTCGATGAGCAGTTCTTC. Amino acid sequence: CASRDRRFDEQFF.

This clonotype showed up just a few times. The gene calls are TRBV11-2 and TRBJ1-4; D perhaps matches TRBD1 (6 bases). CDR1 SGHAT and CDR2 FQNNGV come from the germline V gene. V was clipped by 5 bases and J by 4 bases, with 14 bases between them. The CDR3 extends over 15 amino acids. CDR3 sequence (DNA): TGTGCCAGCAGCCCCGACGGGGGCTATAATGAAAAACTGTTTTTT. This encodes CASSPDGGYNEKLFF.

The chain joins TRBV12-3 or TRBV12-4 to TRBJ2-1; no definite D call. Trimming took 1 base from V and 9 from J, leaving 13 bases between them. The CDR3 runs to 14 residues. DNA for the CDR3: TGTGCCAGCAGTTTAGATGGTGTGGTTGGTGAGCAGTTCTTC. It translates to CASSLDGVVGEQFF.

This clonotype was seen at least ten times. V gene TRBV12-3 or TRBV12-4 combines with J gene TRBJ2-1, with 7 nucleotides matching TRBD2. J gave up 9 bases and V 3 bases, and 2 bases lay outside the gene matches. The CDR3 is 12 residues long. The CDR3 DNA reads as TGTGCCAGCAGTTTTACGGGAGGTGAGCAGTTCTTC. It is translated as CASSFTGGEQFF.

Many counts were recorded for this clonotype. This chain links TRBV10-3 with TRBJ2-7; the D is unclear. The CDR3 spans 13 residues. V was trimmed by 7 bases and J by 1 base, leaving 11 bases between them. Germline loops: CDR1 ENHRY, CDR2 SYGVKD. CDR3 nucleotide sequence: TGTGCCATCAAGCCCGACGGTTCCTACGAGCAGTACGTC. This sequence encodes CAIKPDGSYEQYV.

A few counts support this clonotype. This chain links TRBV28 with TRBJ1-6, with D possibly TRBD1 on 5 matching bases. This CDR3 spans 15 amino acids. Trimming took 7 bases from V and 2 from J, leaving 12 bases between them. Germline-derived CDR1 and CDR2 are MDHEN and SYDVKM. Here the CDR3 DNA reads TGTGCCAGCATCGGTCAGGGAACCTATAATTCACCCCTCCACTTT. This encodes CASIGQGTYNSPLHF.

This clonotype was observed many times. This rearrangement joins TRBV10-3 to TRBJ2-3, with no clear D. This CDR3 has 11 amino acids. Germline assignment: CDR1 ENHRY and CDR2 SYGVKD. Deletions cut 8 bases from V and 1 base from J, with 4 bases between. The CDR3 here is CAIAGTDTQYF. CDR3 in DNA: TGTGCCATCGCGGGCACAGATACGCAGTATTTT.